This entry lists 14 T cell receptor beta chains sequenced from one sample in a study of T-cell reconstitution after alpha-beta-depleted transplantation in children. These receptors have no known antigen. Library preparation (for TCRbeta) was performed with unique molecular identifiers. A single record per CDR3 protein comes from TCRdb applying MiXCR to the PCR reads. The sample has around 270,000 distinct CDR3 sequences, around 7.1% seen once. Overall study results and limits: Diversity and T-cell counts at one year after transplant derived mostly from new T cells.

This specimen was peripheral blood, taken 360 days after TCRalphabeta/CD19-depleted stem cell transplant. Receptors originate from a female patient aged 2-9 years who had a stem cell transplant for Fanconi anemia, so the T cells may come from the graft donor.

The rearrangement uses TRBV20-1 and TRBJ2-1; D is unclear. CDR1 DFQATT and CDR2 SNEGSKA come from the germline V gene (reference sequence). V shed 1 base and J shed 3 bases, with 25 bases lying between them. The CDR3 is 19 residues long. The CDR3 loop is CSARGVAEWALQNYNEQFF. CDR3 DNA: TGCAGTGCTAGAGGAGTCGCCGAGTGGGCTCTTCAAAACTACAATGAGCAGTTCTTC.

This clonotype was detected many times. V usage is TRBV15 and J usage is TRBJ1-1; D gene uncertain. This CDR3 has 14 residues. Germline assignment: CDR1 LNHNV and CDR2 YYDKDF (reference sequence). The V gene lost 0 bases and the J gene lost 7 bases, with 12 bases spanning the gap. The CDR3 coding sequence is TGTGCCACCAGCAGAGATATAGGATCGATTGAAGCTTTCTTT. This codes for CATSRDIGSIEAFF.

A few counts support this clonotype. The chain has TRBV7-3 and TRBJ2-6, with D perhaps matching TRBD1 (7 bases). The CDR3 loop spans 21 amino acids. In germline, CDR1 is SGHTA, CDR2 FQGTGA. Trimming removed 1 base from V and 0 bases from J, with 22 bases in between. CDR3 in DNA: TGTGCCAGCAGCTTAATTGGCGGGGCTTGGGACAGCAACTCTGGGGCCAACGTCCTGACTTTC. Amino acid sequence: CASSLIGGAWDSNSGANVLTF.

The chain has TRBV10-3 and TRBJ2-1, with D perhaps matching TRBD2 (5 bases). The CDR3 is 14 residues long. Germline V gives CDR1 ENHRY, CDR2 SYGVKD. V lost 4 bases, J lost 5 bases, and 12 bases lay in between. DNA for the CDR3: TGTGCCATCAGTGGAGGACTGGTAGACAATGAGCAGTTCTTC. Protein product: CAISGGLVDNEQFF.

Many counts were recorded for this clonotype. The chain has TRBV3-1 and TRBJ2-1; no reliable D call. This CDR3 is 12 amino acids long. Germline V gene lookup returns CDR1 LGHDT and CDR2 YNNKEL (reference sequence). Trimming shortened V by 0 bases and J by 9 bases, and 6 bases separated the two germline ends. CDR3: CASSQDPGEQFF. DNA of the CDR3: TGTGCCAGCAGCCAAGATCCAGGTGAGCAGTTCTTC.

In this sample, this clonotype turned up many times. The CDR3 sequence: CATSAPGQDYEQFF. CDR3 DNA sequence: TGTGCCACCAGTGCACCGGGACAAGACTATGAGCAGTTCTTC. V gene TRBV24-1 combines with J gene TRBJ2-1; D might be TRBD1 (6 bases). Trimming removed 5 bases at V and 8 bases at J, with 15 bases between. CDR1 KGHDR and CDR2 SFDVKD come from the germline V gene. The CDR3 covers 14 residues.

The CDR3 coding sequence is TGTGCCAGCAGCTTAAGACTGGCAACTAATGAAAAACTGTTTTTT. Translated: CASSLRLATNEKLFF. V usage is TRBV7-2 and J usage is TRBJ1-4, with D uncertain. Germline V gives CDR1 SGHTA, CDR2 FQGNSA. The CDR3 has 15 residues. The V end was cut by 2 bases, the J end by 0 bases, with 7 bases between.

The table lists this clonotype with a few counts. The rearrangement joins TRBV7-9 to TRBJ2-2; 8 bases match TRBD1. Germline V lookup: CDR1 SEHNR, CDR2 FQNEAQ (reference sequence). This CDR3 spans 15 amino acids. V trimming: 3 bases; J trimming: 6 bases; junction bases outside the gene matches: 6. CDR3 amino acids: CASSFNRGSAGELFF. The CDR3 DNA sequence: TGTGCCAGCAGCTTTAACAGGGGGAGCGCCGGGGAGCTGTTTTTT.

The rearrangement joins TRBV19 to TRBJ2-1, with 9 positions matching TRBD1. Looked up from germline, CDR1 is LNHDA and CDR2 is SQIVND (reference sequence). The CDR3 runs to 16 residues. V dropped 0 bases and J dropped 9; count of bases not matched to a gene: 9. The CDR3 sequence is CASSIDWDRVFSEQFF. In nucleotides, the CDR3 is TGTGCCAGTAGTATAGATTGGGACAGGGTATTCAGTGAGCAGTTCTTC.

This clonotype showed up many times. This sequence joins TRBV20-1 and TRBJ2-2; D is tentatively TRBD1 or TRBD2 (5 bases each). V was trimmed by 0 bases and J by 5 bases, leaving 13 bases between them. The CDR3 covers 15 residues. The germline CDR1 and CDR2 sequences are DFQATT and SNEGSKA (reference sequence). CDR3 sequence reads: CSARDFEGPTGELFF. CDR3 sequence (DNA): TGCAGTGCTAGAGATTTCGAGGGGCCGACCGGGGAGCTGTTTTTT.

This clonotype has more than one count but fewer than ten. The DNA for the CDR3 is TGTGCCAGCAGCTTGGCACTGGGACTAGAATGGACCGGGGAGCTGTTTTTT. Translation gives CASSLALGLEWTGELFF. This rearrangement joins TRBV5-4 to TRBJ2-2; 8 nucleotides line up with TRBD2. V shed 0 bases and J 5 bases; nucleotides not matched to a gene: 9. From germline, CDR1 is SGHNT and CDR2 YYREEE (reference sequence). This CDR3 is built from 17 residues.

The rearrangement links TRBV20-1 to TRBJ1-4; D unresolved. The CDR3 is 14 amino acids. Per germline, CDR1 DFQATT and CDR2 SNEGSKA (reference sequence). V lost 6 bases and J 8 bases, leaving 19 bases between the germline ends. The chain's CDR3 is CSARPYPGEEKLFF. In nucleotides, the CDR3 is TGCAGTGCCCGACCCTACCCCGGGGAGGAAAAACTGTTTTTT.

This clonotype was recorded many times. The chain employs TRBV5-1 and TRBJ1-1; D remains ambiguous. CDR3 length equals 12 residues. Germline loops: CDR1 SGHRS, CDR2 YFSETQ. Trimming left V 0 bases short and J 3 bases short, with 3 bases between. The CDR3 loop reads CASSLGHTEAFF. The CDR3 DNA is TGCGCCAGCAGCTTGGGACACACTGAAGCTTTCTTT.

V usage is TRBV2 and J usage is TRBJ2-2, with D uncertain. Germline V gene lookup returns CDR1 SNHLY and CDR2 FYNNEI. V was trimmed by 5 bases and J by 10 bases, leaving 11 bases between them. The CDR3 has 12 residues. The CDR3 DNA is TGTGCCAGCAGTCCCCCCCCCGAGGAGCTGTTTTTT. The encoded protein is CASSPPPEELFF.